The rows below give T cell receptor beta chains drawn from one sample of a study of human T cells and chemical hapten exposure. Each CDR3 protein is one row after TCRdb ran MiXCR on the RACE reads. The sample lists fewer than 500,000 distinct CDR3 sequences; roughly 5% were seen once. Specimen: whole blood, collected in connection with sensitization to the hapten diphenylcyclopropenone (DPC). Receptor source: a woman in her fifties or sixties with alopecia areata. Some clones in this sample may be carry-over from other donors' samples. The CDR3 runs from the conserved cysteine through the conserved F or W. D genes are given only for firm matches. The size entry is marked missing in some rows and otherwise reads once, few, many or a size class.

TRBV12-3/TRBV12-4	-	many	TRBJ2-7	CASSPGLARYF	TGTGCCAGCAGTCCAGGACTGGCGCGGTACTTC
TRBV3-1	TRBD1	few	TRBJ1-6	CASSQPQGDPLHF	TGTGCCAGCAGCCAACCACAGGGGGATCCCCTCCACTTT
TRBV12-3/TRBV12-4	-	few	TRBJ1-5	CASSLGIGVYSNQPQHF	TGTGCCAGCAGTTTAGGGATCGGGGTGTATAGCAATCAGCCCCAGCATTTT
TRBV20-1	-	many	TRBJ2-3	CSARRGGTDTQYF	TGCAGTGCTAGGAGGGGGGGCACAGATACGCAGTATTTT
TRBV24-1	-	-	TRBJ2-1	CATSDAGQHNEQFF	TGTGCCACCAGTGATGCGGGACAGCACAATGAGCAGTTCTTC
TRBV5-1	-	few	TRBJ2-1	CASSWSGDRGFF	TGCGCCAGCAGCTGGTCGGGAGATCGCGGGTTCTTC
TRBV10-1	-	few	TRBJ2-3	CASRSTVTDTQYF	TGCGCCAGCAGATCGACTGTCACAGATACGCAGTATTTT
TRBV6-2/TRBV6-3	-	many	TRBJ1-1	CASSYSTLGEAFF	TGTGCCAGCAGTTACTCGACGTTAGGGGAAGCTTTCTTT
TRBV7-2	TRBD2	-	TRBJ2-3	CASRMAGGPTDTQYF	TGTGCCAGCAGAATGGCGGGGGGACCCACAGATACGCAGTATTTT
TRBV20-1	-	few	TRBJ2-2	CSASSLSARNTGELFF	TGCAGTGCTAGTTCTCTTTCAGCGCGGAACACCGGGGAGCTGTTTTTT
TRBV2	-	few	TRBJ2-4	CASSSREGAKNIQYF	TGTGCCAGCAGCTCGCGGGAAGGGGCCAAAAACATTCAGTACTTC
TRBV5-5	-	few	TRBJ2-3	CASSSGAATDTQYF	TGTGCCAGCAGTTCGGGGGCGGCCACAGATACGCAGTATTTT
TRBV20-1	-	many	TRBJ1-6	CSASGGDSPLHF	TGCAGTGCGTCGGGAGGGGATTCACCCCTCCACTTT
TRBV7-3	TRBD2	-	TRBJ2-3	CASSRSGGSTDTQYF	TGTGCCAGCAGCCGCAGCGGGGGTAGCACAGATACGCAGTATTTT
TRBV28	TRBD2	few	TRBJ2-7	CASSTGGRGWKSYEQYF	TGTGCCAGCAGTACTGGCGGGAGAGGATGGAAGTCCTACGAGCAGTACTTC
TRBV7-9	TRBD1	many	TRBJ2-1	CASSMGQEGNEQFF	TGTGCCAGCAGTATGGGACAGGAGGGCAATGAGCAGTTCTTC
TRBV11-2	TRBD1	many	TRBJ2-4	CASSRGTGKNIQYF	TGTGCCAGCAGCAGGGGGACAGGCAAAAACATTCAGTACTTC
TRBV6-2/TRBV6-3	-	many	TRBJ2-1	CASSWGGLPYNEQFF	TGTGCCAGCAGTTGGGGGGGCCTCCCCTACAATGAGCAGTTCTTC
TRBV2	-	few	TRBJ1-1	CASRVGGKNTEAFF	TGTGCCAGCCGGGTGGGAGGCAAGAACACTGAAGCTTTCTTT
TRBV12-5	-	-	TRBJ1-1	CASGLPGGGTEAFF	TGTGCTAGTGGTTTACCGGGAGGGGGGACTGAAGCTTTCTTT
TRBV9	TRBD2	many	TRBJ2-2	CASSVDPAGGFAGELFF	TGTGCCAGCAGCGTAGATCCAGCGGGGGGGTTCGCCGGGGAGCTGTTTTTT
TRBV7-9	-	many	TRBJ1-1	CASSSYTDMNTEAFF	TGTGCCAGCAGTTCGTACACCGACATGAACACTGAAGCTTTCTTT
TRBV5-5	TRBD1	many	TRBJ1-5	CASSPGTGFLRSNQPQHF	TGTGCCAGCAGCCCAGGGACAGGGTTCTTGAGGAGCAATCAGCCCCAGCATTTT
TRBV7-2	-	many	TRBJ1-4	CASSLTGGEKLFF	TGTGCCAGCAGCTTGACAGGAGGTGAAAAACTGTTTTTT
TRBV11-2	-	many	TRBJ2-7	CASSLNPGQVYEQYF	TGTGCCAGCAGCTTAAATCCAGGCCAAGTCTACGAGCAGTACTTC
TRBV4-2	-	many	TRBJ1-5	CASSQETGISNQPQHF	TGTGCCAGCAGCCAAGAGACAGGTATTAGCAATCAGCCCCAGCATTTT
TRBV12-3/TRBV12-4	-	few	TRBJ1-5	CASSRDLSNQPQHF	TGTGCCAGCAGCCGGGACCTTAGCAATCAGCCCCAGCATTTT
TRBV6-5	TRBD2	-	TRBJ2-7	CASSSGTSVNEQYF	TGTGCCAGCAGTTCTGGGACTAGCGTAAACGAGCAGTACTTC
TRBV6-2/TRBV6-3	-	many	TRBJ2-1	CASSYAGHGAYNEQFF	TGTGCCAGCAGTTACGCGGGACACGGGGCCTACAATGAGCAGTTCTTC
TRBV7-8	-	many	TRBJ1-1	CASSLALGGGVNTEAFF	TGTGCCAGCAGCTTAGCACTTGGGGGTGGGGTGAACACTGAAGCTTTCTTT
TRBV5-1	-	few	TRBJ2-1	CASREAQGTYNEQFF	TGCGCCAGCAGGGAGGCACAGGGTACCTACAATGAGCAGTTCTTC
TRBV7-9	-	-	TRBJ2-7	CASSPLAPIEQYF	TGTGCCAGCAGCCCCTTGGCCCCCATCGAGCAGTACTTC
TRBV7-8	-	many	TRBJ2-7	CASSSLGIGLEQYF	TGTGCCAGCAGCTCCCTCGGGATCGGGCTCGAGCAGTACTTC
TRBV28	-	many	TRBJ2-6	CASSQAGLISGANVLTF	TGTGCCAGCAGTCAGGCGGGACTTATCTCTGGGGCCAACGTCCTGACTTTC